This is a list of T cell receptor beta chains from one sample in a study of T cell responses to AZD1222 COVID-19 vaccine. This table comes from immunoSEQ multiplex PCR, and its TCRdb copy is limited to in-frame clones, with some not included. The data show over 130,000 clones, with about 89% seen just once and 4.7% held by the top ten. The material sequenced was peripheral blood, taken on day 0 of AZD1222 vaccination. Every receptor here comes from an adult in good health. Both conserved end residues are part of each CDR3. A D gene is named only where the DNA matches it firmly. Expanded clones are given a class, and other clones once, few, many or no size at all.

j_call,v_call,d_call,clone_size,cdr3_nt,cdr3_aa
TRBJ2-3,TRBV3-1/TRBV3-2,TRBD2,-,TGTGCCAGCAGCCTACAGGGGCGGGGGGGCAGCACAGATACGCAGTATTTT,CASSLQGRGGSTDTQYF
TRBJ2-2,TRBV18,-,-,TGTGCCAGCTCACCAACCGGGACAGTCTTCGGCTGGCGGGAGAAATCGAACACCGGGGAGCTGTTTTTT,CASSPTGTVFGWREKSNTGELFF
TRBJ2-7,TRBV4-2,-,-,TGTGCCAGCAACCACTATACCTACGAGCAGTACTTC,CASNHYTYEQYF
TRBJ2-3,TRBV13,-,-,TGTGCCAGCTCCCTACCTACTAGCACAGATACGCAGTATTTT,CASSLPTSTDTQYF
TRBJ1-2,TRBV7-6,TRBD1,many,TGTGCCAGCAGCGGGACAGGGGAATATGGTGGCTACACCTTC,CASSGTGEYGGYTF
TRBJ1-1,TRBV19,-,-,TGTGCCAGTAAATGGCAGCGGAACACTGAAGCTTTCTTT,CASKWQRNTEAFF
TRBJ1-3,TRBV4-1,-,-,TGCGCCAGCAGCCAAGCAACAAGGGGTACCGGAAACACCATATATTTT,CASSQATRGTGNTIYF
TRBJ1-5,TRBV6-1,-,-,TGTGCCAGCAGTGAGTTAGAGAGGGAGACGGGCAATCAGCCCCAGCATTTT,CASSELERETGNQPQHF
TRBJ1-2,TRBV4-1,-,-,TGCGCCAGCAGCCTACACGGTAACTATGGCTACACCTTC,CASSLHGNYGYTF
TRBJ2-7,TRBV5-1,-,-,TGCGCCAGCAGCCCCCGGACGGTGGGCTCCTACGAGCAGTACTTC,CASSPRTVGSYEQYF
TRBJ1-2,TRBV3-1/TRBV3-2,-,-,TGTGCCAGCAGCCAAGTAGTCGGATATGATGGCTACACCTTC,CASSQVVGYDGYTF
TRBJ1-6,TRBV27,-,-,TGTGCCAGCAGGCCGAGGGTCAATTCACCCCTCCACTTT,CASRPRVNSPLHF
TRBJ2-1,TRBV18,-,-,TGTGCCAGCTCACCACCGTTGACGGGAGTACAGCACAATGAGCAGTTCTTC,CASSPPLTGVQHNEQFF
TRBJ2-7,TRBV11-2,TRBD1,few,TGTGCCAGCAGCTCACAGAGACAGGGATCACAGCAGTACTTC,CASSSQRQGSQQYF
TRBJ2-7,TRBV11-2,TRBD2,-,TGTGCCAGCAGCTTAACCGAGCGGGGGGGCCCGTCCTACGAGCAGTACTTC,CASSLTERGGPSYEQYF
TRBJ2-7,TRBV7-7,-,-,TGTGCTAGCAGCCTCGGGACTCTCGGGTCCTACGAGCAGTACTTC,CASSLGTLGSYEQYF
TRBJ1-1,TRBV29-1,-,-,TGCAGCGTTGAAACCTACAGGGATGCTGAAGCTTTCTTT,CSVETYRDAEAFF
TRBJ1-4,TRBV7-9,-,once,TGTGCCAGCAGCTTAGGGGGGGTGTTAACTAATGAAAAACTGTTTTTT,CASSLGGVLTNEKLFF
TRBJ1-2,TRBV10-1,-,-,TGCGCCAGCAGTGGAGGGGATGGCTACACCTTC,CASSGGDGYTF
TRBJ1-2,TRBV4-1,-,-,TGCGCCAGCAGCCAAGATCGCCGGAGGACCAACTATGGCTACACCTTC,CASSQDRRRTNYGYTF
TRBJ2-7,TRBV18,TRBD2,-,TGTGCCAGCTCACCGACGGGAGGGAACTACGAGCAGTACTTC,CASSPTGGNYEQYF
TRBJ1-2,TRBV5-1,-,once,TGCGCCAGCAGCTTACAGGGAGATTATGGCTACACCTTC,CASSLQGDYGYTF
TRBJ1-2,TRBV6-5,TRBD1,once,TGTGCCAGCAGTTTGCAGGGGGGTATCTATGGCTACACCTTC,CASSLQGGIYGYTF
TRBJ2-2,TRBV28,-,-,TGTGCCAGCAGTTCCCCCGGGGTGAATCCCCCCGGGGAGCTGTTTTTT,CASSSPGVNPPGELFF
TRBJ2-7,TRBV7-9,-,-,TGTGCCACCAGTGACGAGCAGTACTTC,CATSDEQYF
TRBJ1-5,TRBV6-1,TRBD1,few,TGTGCCAGCAGTGATTCCGGGACAGGGGCGGTGAACAATCAGCCCCAGCATTTT,CASSDSGTGAVNNQPQHF
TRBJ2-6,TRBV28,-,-,TGTGCCAGCACCCAACAGGGGGCCAACGTCCTGACTTTC,CASTQQGANVLTF
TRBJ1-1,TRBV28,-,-,TGTGCCAGCAGTTTAGGGGGGGCCCCGGGGACTGAAGCTTTCTTT,CASSLGGAPGTEAFF
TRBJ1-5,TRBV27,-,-,TGTGCCAGCAGTTTGGCAGGGTTGGCTAATCAGCCCCAGCATTTT,CASSLAGLANQPQHF
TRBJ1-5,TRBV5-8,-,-,TGTGCCAGCAGCTTAAATGAAGGAGGATACAATCAGCCCCAGCATTTT,CASSLNEGGYNQPQHF
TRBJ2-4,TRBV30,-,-,TGTGCCTGTCATGGAGCCGGGGGAAACATTCAGTACTTC,CACHGAGGNIQYF
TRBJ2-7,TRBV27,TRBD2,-,TGTGCCAGCAGAATGGTTAGCGGGCGAGGCGAGCAGTACTTC,CASRMVSGRGEQYF
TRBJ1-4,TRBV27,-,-,TGTGCCAGCAGTTTAGCCCCCTGGACCGAAAAACTGTTTTTT,CASSLAPWTEKLFF
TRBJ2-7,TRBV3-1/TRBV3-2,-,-,TGTGCCAGCAGCCAAGGACAGACACTCTACGAGCAGTACTTC,CASSQGQTLYEQYF
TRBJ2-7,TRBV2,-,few,TGTGCCAGCAGACAGGGTACCTACGAGCAGTACTTC,CASRQGTYEQYF
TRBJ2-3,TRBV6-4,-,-,TGTGCCAGCAGTGAAGTTGCGGGGGCCGAAGATACGCAGTATTTT,CASSEVAGAEDTQYF
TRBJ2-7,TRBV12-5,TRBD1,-,TGTGCTAGTGGCGCAGACAGGGGGTTGGGCGAGCAGTACTTC,CASGADRGLGEQYF
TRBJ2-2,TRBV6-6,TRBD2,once,TGTGCCAGCAGTTCGGGACTAGCGGGTGGCACCGGGGAGCTGTTTTTT,CASSSGLAGGTGELFF
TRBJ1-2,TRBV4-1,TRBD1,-,TGCGCCAGCAGCCGAGACGGACAGGGCTATGGCTACACCTTC,CASSRDGQGYGYTF
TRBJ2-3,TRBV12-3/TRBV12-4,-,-,TGTGCCAGCAGTTTCACAGATACGCAGTATTTT,CASSFTDTQYF
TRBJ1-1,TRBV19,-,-,TGTGCCAGTAGAAAACCAGGGAGGACCGCTGAAGCTTTCTTT,CASRKPGRTAEAFF
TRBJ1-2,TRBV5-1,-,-,TGCGCCAGCAAGAACAGGGATTTCAACTATGGCTACACCTTC,CASKNRDFNYGYTF
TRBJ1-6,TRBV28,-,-,TGTGCCAGCAGTTTGTTAGCAGGAACTAATTCACCCCTCCACTTT,CASSLLAGTNSPLHF
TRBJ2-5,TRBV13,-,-,TGTGCCAGCAGCCCCTTTGACAGTCCCGAAGAGACCCAGTACTTC,CASSPFDSPEETQYF
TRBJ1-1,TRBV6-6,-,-,TGTGCCAGCAGTTACGCCGGGACGGGGGTGAACACTGAAGCTTTCTTT,CASSYAGTGVNTEAFF
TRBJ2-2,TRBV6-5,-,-,TGTGCCAGCAGTAAGAACACCGGGGAGCTGTTTTTT,CASSKNTGELFF
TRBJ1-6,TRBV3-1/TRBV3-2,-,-,TGTGCCAGCAGCCTGGCCTCAACGAATTCACCCCTCCACTTT,CASSLASTNSPLHF